These T cell receptor beta chains were read from a single sample in a study of shared clonotypes between healthy human individuals. Measured with immunoSEQ multiplex PCR; TCRdb has only the in-frame clones, and not every one. The sample includes under 2,000,000 clones, about 95% of them seen just once. Specimen: naive CD8+ T cells sorted from blood. The origin of the receptors is a young man in good health. The CDR3 runs from the conserved cysteine through the conserved F or W. A D gene is named only where the DNA matches it firmly. Rows may omit the clone size; those that give it use once, few, many or a size class.

TRBV6-6	TRBJ2-5	TRBD2	-	CASRGLAGVETQYF	TGTGCCAGCAGGGGACTAGCGGGAGTTGAGACCCAGTACTTC
TRBV27	TRBJ2-1	-	-	CASSITGPYNEQFF	TGTGCCAGCAGTATAACGGGACCCTACAATGAGCAGTTCTTC
TRBV10-3	TRBJ1-5	-	-	CAIRREYNQPQHF	TGTGCCATCAGGAGGGAATACAATCAGCCCCAGCATTTT
TRBV6-5	TRBJ2-7	TRBD2	-	CASSELAGGNEQYF	TGTGCCAGCAGCGAACTAGCGGGAGGTAACGAGCAGTACTTC
TRBV29-1	TRBJ2-7	-	-	CSVEGGDYEQYF	TGCAGCGTTGAAGGGGGAGATTACGAGCAGTACTTC
TRBV5-6	TRBJ2-7	-	-	CASSPDRGSYEQYF	TGTGCCAGCAGCCCCGATCGGGGGTCCTACGAGCAGTACTTC
TRBV28	TRBJ2-7	-	-	CASSSGQSYEQYF	TGTGCCAGCAGCTCTGGACAGTCCTACGAGCAGTACTTC
TRBV7-9	TRBJ2-3	TRBD2	-	CASSAELAGVADTQYF	TGTGCCAGCAGCGCCGAACTAGCGGGAGTGGCAGATACGCAGTATTTT
TRBV5-4	TRBJ1-3	TRBD1	-	CASSLEGQGGGNTIYF	TGTGCCAGCAGCCTAGAGGGACAGGGAGGTGGAAACACCATATATTTT
TRBV13	TRBJ2-7	-	-	CASSLGWRGPYEQYF	TGTGCCAGCAGCTTAGGGTGGAGGGGCCCCTACGAGCAGTACTTC
TRBV28	TRBJ2-4	TRBD1	-	CASSLLGTGFTIQYF	TGTGCCAGCAGTTTACTCGGGACAGGGTTTACCATTCAGTACTTC
TRBV4-1	TRBJ1-2	-	-	CASTHRALPNYGYTF	TGCGCCAGCACTCATAGGGCCTTACCCAACTATGGCTACACCTTC
TRBV5-5	TRBJ2-7	TRBD2	-	CASSLGPTSGRRDEQYF	TGTGCCAGCAGCTTGGGCCCCACTAGCGGGAGAAGAGACGAGCAGTACTTC
TRBV9	TRBJ1-1	-	-	CASSAGNIGEMNTEAFF	TGTGCCAGCAGCGCGGGAAATATCGGGGAAATGAACACTGAAGCTTTCTTT
TRBV10-1	TRBJ2-2	-	once	CASSGEAGNTGELFF	TGCGCCAGCAGTGGAGAGGCGGGGAACACCGGGGAGCTGTTTTTT
TRBV29-1	TRBJ2-3	TRBD2	-	CSVRGAGGFTDTQYF	TGCAGCGTTCGCGGGGCGGGAGGGTTCACAGATACGCAGTATTTT
TRBV6-5	TRBJ1-1	TRBD1	-	CASSYFPGGMNTEAFF	TGTGCCAGCAGTTACTTCCCAGGGGGCATGAACACTGAAGCTTTCTTT
TRBV5-6	TRBJ2-7	-	-	CASSTSLQGYEQYF	TGTGCCAGCAGCACATCGCTGCAGGGCTACGAGCAGTACTTC
TRBV7-9	TRBJ2-7	-	-	CASSLGHSEQYF	TGTGCCAGCAGCTTAGGCCACTCCGAGCAGTACTTC
TRBV19	TRBJ2-7	TRBD1	-	CASSYDREVDEQYF	TGTGCCAGTAGTTACGACAGGGAAGTCGACGAGCAGTACTTC
TRBV6-5	TRBJ2-2	TRBD1	-	CASSSGQGLAGELFF	TGTGCCAGCAGTTCCGGACAGGGTCTGGCCGGGGAGCTGTTTTTT
TRBV7-9	TRBJ2-6	TRBD1	once	CASSPPGTAISGANVLTF	TGTGCCAGCAGCCCCCCAGGGACAGCGATATCTGGGGCCAACGTCCTGACTTTC
TRBV7-9	TRBJ2-7	-	-	CASSMTEYVSYEQYF	TGTGCCAGCAGCATGACCGAGTACGTCTCCTACGAGCAGTACTTC
TRBV9	TRBJ1-1	-	once	CASSPPLSKDAFF	TGTGCCAGCAGCCCACCATTGTCGAAAGATGCTTTCTTT
TRBV12-5	TRBJ1-1	-	-	CASGLMTEAFF	TGTGCTAGTGGTTTGATGACTGAAGCTTTCTTT
TRBV9	TRBJ2-5	-	-	CASSTKVGAQETQYF	TGTGCCAGCAGCACGAAGGTGGGGGCACAAGAGACCCAGTACTTC
TRBV2	TRBJ1-6	-	-	CASSDWSVNSPLHF	TGTGCCAGCAGTGATTGGTCAGTGAATTCACCCCTCCACTTT
TRBV5-1	TRBJ1-1	-	-	CASSLATGGRTEAFF	TGCGCCAGCAGCTTGGCCACGGGGGGCCGGACTGAAGCTTTCTTT
TRBV6-1	TRBJ2-2	-	-	CASRVATGELFF	TGTGCCAGCAGGGTAGCGACCGGGGAGCTGTTTTTT
TRBV11-2	TRBJ1-2	TRBD1	-	CASSLGGGTAYGYTF	TGTGCCAGCAGCTTAGGAGGGGGCACGGCCTATGGCTACACCTTC
TRBV5-5	TRBJ2-1	TRBD2	-	CASSWTSGRWDEQFF	TGTGCCAGCAGCTGGACTAGCGGGAGGTGGGATGAGCAGTTCTTC
TRBV6-6	TRBJ2-5	-	-	CASTLPDRQLYF	TGTGCCAGCACTCTACCTGACAGGCAACTGTACTTC
TRBV2	TRBJ1-2	-	-	CASYETEYGYTF	TGTGCCAGCTATGAGACGGAATATGGCTACACCTTC
TRBV27	TRBJ2-3	-	-	CASSLLGFTDTQYF	TGTGCCAGCAGTTTACTTGGCTTCACAGATACGCAGTATTTT